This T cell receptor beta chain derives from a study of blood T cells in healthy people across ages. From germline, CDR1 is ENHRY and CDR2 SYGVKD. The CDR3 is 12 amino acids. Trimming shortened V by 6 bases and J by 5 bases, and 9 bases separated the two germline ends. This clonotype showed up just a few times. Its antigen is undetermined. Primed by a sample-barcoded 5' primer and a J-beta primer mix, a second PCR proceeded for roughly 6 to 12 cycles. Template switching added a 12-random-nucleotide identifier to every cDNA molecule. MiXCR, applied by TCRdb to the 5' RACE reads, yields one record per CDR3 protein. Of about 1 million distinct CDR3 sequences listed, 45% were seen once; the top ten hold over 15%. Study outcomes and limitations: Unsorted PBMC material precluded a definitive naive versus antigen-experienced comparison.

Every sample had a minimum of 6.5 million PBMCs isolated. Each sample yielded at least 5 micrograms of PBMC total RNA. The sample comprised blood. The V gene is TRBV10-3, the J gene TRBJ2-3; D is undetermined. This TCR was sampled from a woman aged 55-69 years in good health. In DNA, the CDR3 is TGTGCCATCAGACCCACGGGAGATACGCAGTATTTT. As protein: CAIRPTGDTQYF.